The present T cell receptor beta chain was sequenced within a study of blood T cell repertoires in COVID-19. Original analysis: Estimates of nucleated cell counts were drawn from the amplification of reference gene primers. TCRdb's copy holds only in-frame clones and misses some; the assay was immunoSEQ multiplex PCR. Clonal size and the V and J genes are those of that table, whereas D and trimming came from the DNA. The data contain roughly 300,000 clones, roughly nine tenths of them singletons. The CDR3 is 14 residues long. The V gene lost 2 bases and the J gene lost 1 base, with 7 bases spanning the gap. CDR1 SGHVS and CDR2 FQNEAQ come from the germline V gene. Followed over time, Seattle patients had been enrolled while infection was active.

The sample taken for sequencing was peripheral blood. The source of this sequence is a woman aged 30 to 39 with COVID-19, enrolled during active disease. V is TRBV7-8 and J is TRBJ2-3, with D possibly matching TRBD1 (5 bases). The CDR3 protein is CASSLQGRTDTQYF. In DNA, the CDR3 is TGTGCCAGCAGCTTACAGGGCCGCACAGATACGCAGTATTTT.